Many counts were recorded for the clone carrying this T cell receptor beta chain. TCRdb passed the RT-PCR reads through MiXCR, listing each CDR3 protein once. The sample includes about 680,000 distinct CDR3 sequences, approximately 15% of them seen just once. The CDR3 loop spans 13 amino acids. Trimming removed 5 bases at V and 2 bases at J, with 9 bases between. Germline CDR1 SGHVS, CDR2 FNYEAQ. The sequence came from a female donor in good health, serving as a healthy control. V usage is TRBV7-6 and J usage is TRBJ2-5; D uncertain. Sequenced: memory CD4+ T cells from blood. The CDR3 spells CASSLALQETQYF. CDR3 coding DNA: TGTGCCAGCAGCCTCGCCCTACAAGAGACCCAGTACTTC.